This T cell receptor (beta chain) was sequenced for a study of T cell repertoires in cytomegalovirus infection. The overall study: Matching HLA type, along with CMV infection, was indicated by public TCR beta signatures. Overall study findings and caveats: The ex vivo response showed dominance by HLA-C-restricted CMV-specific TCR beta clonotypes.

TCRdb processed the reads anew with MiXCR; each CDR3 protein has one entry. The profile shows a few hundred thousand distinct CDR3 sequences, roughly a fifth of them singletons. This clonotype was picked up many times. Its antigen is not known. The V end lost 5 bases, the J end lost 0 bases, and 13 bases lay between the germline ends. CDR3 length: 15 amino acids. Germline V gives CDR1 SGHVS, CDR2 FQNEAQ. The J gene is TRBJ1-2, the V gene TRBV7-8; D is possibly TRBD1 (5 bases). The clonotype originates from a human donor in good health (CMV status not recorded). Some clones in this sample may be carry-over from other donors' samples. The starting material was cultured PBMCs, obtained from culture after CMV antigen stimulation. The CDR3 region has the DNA TGTGCCAGCAGCCCCAAGGTGGGGCCTAACTATGGCTACACCTTC. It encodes CASSPKVGPNYGYTF.